The 18 T cell receptor beta chains in this list originate from one sample, sequenced in a study of CD8 T cells in Susac syndrome. Random hexamers primed reverse transcription of about 0.45 to 1 ug RNA. MiXCR, applied by TCRdb to the immunoSEQ multiplex PCR reads, yields one record per CDR3 protein. Here the sample spans about 24,000 distinct CDR3 sequences, over 85% being singletons. The specimen was CD8+ T cells from PBMCs. These receptor sequences come from a human donor with Susac syndrome.

This chain joins TRBV6-4 and TRBJ2-2, with D tentatively TRBD1 (5 bases). Germline CDR1 is MRHNA and CDR2 is SNTAGT. This CDR3 has 15 residues. Trimming left V 0 bases short and J 0 bases short, with 5 bases between. The CDR3 here is CASSDSGANTGELFF. For the CDR3, the DNA is TGTGCCAGCAGTGACTCAGGGGCGAACACCGGGGAGCTGTTTTTT.

The chain links TRBV6-5 to TRBJ2-3; D is unresolved. Germline V CDR1 and CDR2: MNHEY, SVGAGI. CDR3 length: 12 residues. V gave up 6 bases and J gave up 4 bases, with 8 bases separating them. CDR3 nucleotides: TGTGCCAGCAGGCTGGGCGCAGATACGCAGTATTTT. This encodes CASRLGADTQYF.

This chain joins TRBV19 and TRBJ2-7, with D unclear. CDR1 LNHDA and CDR2 SQIVND come from the germline V gene (reference sequence). V was pared by 1 base and J by 3 bases, with 13 bases between. CDR3 size: 15 residues. The CDR3 sequence: CASSIGADGDYEQYF. The CDR3 DNA is TGTGCCAGTAGTATAGGTGCCGATGGGGACTACGAGCAGTACTTC. The complete variable domain, with remaining parts taken from reference TRBV19 and TRBJ2-7, reads DGGITQSPKYLFRKEGQNVTLSCEQNLNHDAMYWYRQDPGQGLRLIYYSQIVNDFQKGDIAEGYSVSREKKESFPLTVTSAQKNPTAFYLCASSIGADGDYEQYFGPGTRLTVT.

The rearrangement links TRBV7-6 to TRBJ2-7; perhaps TRBD1 as D (6 bases). The CDR3 is made up of 13 amino acids. CDR1 and CDR2 from the germline V gene are SGHVS and FNYEAQ. The V end was cut by 5 bases, the J end by 2 bases, with 10 bases between. CDR3 sequence: CASSQGTPYEQYF. The CDR3 region has the DNA TGTGCCAGCAGCCAGGGGACGCCCTACGAGCAGTACTTC.

CDR3 coding DNA: TGTGCCAGCAGGGACCCCGGGACGGCCCTTAGTGAAGCTTTCTTT. This gives the protein CASRDPGTALSEAFF. This rearrangement joins TRBV6-5 to TRBJ1-1; D is possibly TRBD1 (5 bases). V lost 6 bases and J lost 7, with 21 bases in between. CDR1 and CDR2 (germline): MNHEY, SVGAGI. The CDR3 runs to 15 residues.

This clonotype was counted a few times. The chain has TRBV11-3 and TRBJ2-7; the match to TRBD1 covers 8 bases. The CDR3 totals 14 residues. Looked up from germline, CDR1 is SGHNT and CDR2 is YENEEA. The J segment lost 4 bases and the V segment lost 3 bases, leaving 5 bases of the junction unmatched. CDR3 DNA sequence: TGTGCCAGCAGCTTGCCCGACAGGGGTTACGAGCAGTACTTC. This codes for CASSLPDRGYEQYF.

J is TRBJ1-1 and V is TRBV11-1, with D perhaps matching TRBD1 (6 bases). The CDR3 extends over 15 amino acids. Per the germline V gene, CDR1 is SGHAT and CDR2 is FQDESV (reference sequence). V was pared by 3 bases and J by 0 bases, with 11 bases between. The CDR3 region is CASSLDSELNTEAFF. The CDR3 DNA reads TGTGCCAGCAGCTTGGACAGTGAATTGAACACTGAAGCTTTCTTT.

This chain connects TRBV5-4 to TRBJ2-7; no clear D gene. The CDR3 contains 11 residues. V was cut by 3 bases and J by 4 bases, with 5 bases left in between. Germline CDR1 is SGHNT and CDR2 is YYREEE (reference sequence). The CDR3 is CASSSYYEQYF. Here the CDR3 DNA reads TGTGCCAGCAGCTCCTATTACGAGCAGTACTTC.

V gene TRBV29-1 combines with J gene TRBJ1-4; the D gene is possibly TRBD1 (6 bases). CDR1 is SQVTM and CDR2 is ANQGSEA in the germline V gene. The CDR3 runs to 12 residues. The germline V and J ends were trimmed by 4 bases and 8 bases, with 11 bases remaining between them. Written as DNA, the CDR3 is TGCAGCGTTGGGCAGGGGAACGAAAAACTGTTTTTT. Amino acid sequence: CSVGQGNEKLFF.

This clonotype was counted only a few times. The CDR3 sequence is CATSDLSVNQPQHF. The CDR3 DNA follows: TGTGCCACCAGTGATTTGTCAGTGAATCAGCCCCAGCATTTT. The gene calls are TRBV24-1 and TRBJ1-5; D is uncertain. Between the trimmed V and J ends, which lost 0 bases and 4 bases, there was a span of 6 bases. The CDR3 has 14 amino acids. CDR1 KGHDR and CDR2 SFDVKD come from the germline V gene.

This clonotype came up a few times. This chain uses TRBV7-9 with TRBJ2-1; tentatively, D is TRBD2 (5 bases). The CDR3 runs 12 residues. Trimming stripped 3 bases from V and 12 bases from J, with 12 bases between. Germline V gene lookup returns CDR1 SEHNR and CDR2 FQNEAQ (reference sequence). CDR3 residues: CASSFPAGVQFF. The DNA for the CDR3 is TGTGCCAGCAGCTTCCCTGCCGGGGTGCAGTTCTTC.

CDR3 amino acids: CASSLQVSGNTIYF. The CDR3 DNA follows: TGTGCCAGCAGCCTACAGGTCTCTGGAAACACCATATATTTT. This chain connects TRBV5-6 to TRBJ1-3; tentatively, D is TRBD1 (5 bases). This CDR3 is 14 amino acids long. Germline CDR1 is SGHDT and CDR2 is YYEEEE. V was shortened by 4 bases and J by 0 bases, with 8 bases between the two germline ends. The whole variable domain, remainder taken from reference TRBV5-6 and TRBJ1-3, is DAGVTQSPTHLIKTRGQQVTLRCSPKSGHDTVSWYQQALGQGPQFIFQYYEEEERQRGNFPDRFSGHQFPNYSSELNVNALLLGDSALYLCASSLQVSGNTIYFGEGSWLTVV.

The table lists this clonotype with a count of one. V and J are TRBV30 and TRBJ2-7; the match to TRBD1 covers 8 bases. The CDR3 loop spans 15 amino acids. V shed 4 bases, J shed 3 bases, and the junction held 11 bases outside the gene matches. Germline CDR1 and CDR2: GTSNPN and SVGIG (reference sequence). The CDR3 loop is CAWIDLGGQDYEQYF. CDR3 coding DNA: TGTGCCTGGATAGATTTGGGGGGACAGGACTACGAGCAGTACTTC.

V gene TRBV2 combines with J gene TRBJ2-2; 9 bases are a match to TRBD1. CDR1 SNHLY and CDR2 FYNNEI come from the germline V gene. The junction had 9 bases not matched to a gene; V was cut back by 7 bases and J by 0 bases. This CDR3 contains 17 residues. This CDR3 reads CASNDRGVKANTGELFF. CDR3 coding DNA: TGTGCCAGCAACGACAGGGGGGTAAAGGCGAACACCGGGGAGCTGTTTTTT. Together with reference TRBV2 and TRBJ2-2, the CDR3 gives the full variable domain: EPEVTQTPSHQVTQMGQEVILRCVPISNHLYFYWYRQILGQKVEFLVSFYNNEISEKSEIFDDQFSVERPDGSNFTLKIRSTKLEDSAMYFCASNDRGVKANTGELFFGEGSRLTVL.

V gene TRBV12-3 or TRBV12-4 combines with J gene TRBJ1-4; D uncertain. The CDR3 is made up of 14 amino acids. V lost 6 bases and J 6 bases, leaving 14 bases between the germline ends. CDR3: CASSKAAPYEKLFF. The CDR3 bases are TGTGCCAGCAGCAAGGCGGCTCCTTATGAAAAACTGTTTTTT.

The chain employs TRBV24-1 and TRBJ2-1; weak D call: TRBD2 (6 bases). CDR3 length: 14 amino acids. The germline V and J ends were trimmed by 5 bases and 14 bases, with 21 bases remaining between them. The V gene's germline CDR1 is KGHDR and CDR2 SFDVKD. The CDR3 nucleotides are TGTGCCACCAGTGGAAGGGACTCGAGGGAACGGAAGTTCTTC. This codes for CATSGRDSRERKFF.

The CDR3 sequence: CASSLGASGYGYTF. DNA of the CDR3: TGTGCCAGCAGTCTCGGAGCCTCAGGCTATGGCTACACCTTC. The rearrangement joins TRBV28 to TRBJ1-2; D is unclear. CDR3 length equals 14 residues. V lost 5 bases and J 4 bases, leaving 14 bases between the germline ends. Germline V lookup: CDR1 MDHEN, CDR2 SYDVKM.

V gene TRBV28 combines with J gene TRBJ2-7, with D hard to call. V was shortened by 5 bases and J by 5 bases, with 10 bases between the two germline ends. In germline, CDR1 is MDHEN, CDR2 SYDVKM. The CDR3 extends over 12 amino acids. CDR3 DNA sequence: TGTGCCAGCAGTCCGGTCGAGGACGAGCAGTACTTC. It yields the protein CASSPVEDEQYF.